Below are 16 T cell receptor beta chains sequenced from a single sample in a study of T cells in Graves' hyperthyroidism and ophthalmopathy. Researchers took RNA transcripts and amplified the TCR beta CDR3 regions from them. A set of HTBI primers served as the primers for a first-round RT-PCR of the TCR CDR3. MiXCR, run by TCRdb on the multiplex PCR reads, gives a single entry per CDR3 protein. This table has about 280,000 distinct CDR3 sequences, 25% appearing once. Sequenced: blood. The receptor source for this set is a man in his forties or fifties with Graves' hyperthyroidism that later progressed to Graves' ophthalmopathy.

The gene calls are TRBV27 and TRBJ2-7, with D unresolved. Germline V CDR1 and CDR2: MNHEY, SMNVEV (reference sequence). The germline V and J ends were trimmed by 4 bases and 0 bases, with 13 bases remaining between them. The CDR3 has 15 amino acids. This chain's CDR3 is CASSYSTGASYEQYF. The CDR3 DNA sequence: TGTGCCAGCAGTTACTCGACGGGCGCCTCCTACGAGCAGTACTTC.

This clonotype was detected ten times or more. This sequence joins TRBV14 and TRBJ2-5; the match to TRBD1 covers 8 bases. Germline CDR1 reads SGHDN; CDR2 reads FVKESK. The CDR3 length is 16 residues. J gave up 2 bases and V 0 bases, and 5 bases lay outside the gene matches. CDR3 loop: CASSQDRNRGQETQYF. CDR3 bases: TGTGCCAGCAGCCAAGATCGAAACAGGGGGCAAGAGACCCAGTACTTC.

This clonotype was seen ten or more times. The chain recombines TRBV5-1 with TRBJ1-1; TRBD1 might be the D (5 bases). CDR1 and CDR2 from the germline V gene are SGHRS and YFSETQ. This CDR3 spans 12 amino acids. V was clipped by 4 bases and J by 5 bases, with 9 bases between them. The CDR3 protein is CASSGGGTEAFF. CDR3 nucleotides: TGCGCCAGCAGCGGGGGGGGAACTGAAGCTTTCTTT.

This clonotype was observed a single time. The chain is built from TRBV6-1 and TRBJ1-1; 12 nucleotides line up with TRBD1. V lost 6 bases and J lost 8; bases outside the gene matches: 16. The CDR3 has 17 amino acids. Germline CDR1 and CDR2: MNHNS and SASEGT. The CDR3 coding sequence is TGTGCCAGCAGCTCCTTGTTCCGGGGACAGGGGGCTTTCGAAGCTTTCTTT. Protein sequence: CASSSLFRGQGAFEAFF.

Many counts were recorded for this clonotype. The rearrangement uses TRBV9 and TRBJ1-1; no clear D. With 3 bases removed from V and 7 bases from J, the gap between germline ends came to 16 bases. The CDR3 totals 14 residues. CDR1 is SGDLS and CDR2 is YYNGEE in the germline V gene. This CDR3 is CASSASGSDSEAFF. As DNA, the CDR3 is TGTGCCAGCAGCGCATCGGGGTCGGATAGTGAAGCTTTCTTT.

This clonotype was counted ten times or more. This chain joins TRBV6-5 and TRBJ2-6; perhaps TRBD1 as D (5 bases). The V and J ends lost 4 bases and 3 bases respectively, with 10 bases between them. The length of the CDR3 is 15 residues. Germline V gene sequence: CDR1 MNHEY, CDR2 SVGAGI. The CDR3 DNA reads TGTGCCAGCAGTTCACCAGGGATTGGGGCCAACGTCCTGACTTTC. This codes for CASSSPGIGANVLTF.

This clonotype was counted ten times or more. V is TRBV9 and J is TRBJ1-1; D gene unclear. Germline CDR1 SGDLS, CDR2 YYNGEE. The V and J ends lost 0 bases and 7 bases respectively, with 13 bases between them. This CDR3 has 14 amino acids. CDR3 nucleotide sequence: TGTGCCAGCAGCGTAGATCGGAAGGGAGGTGAAGCTTTCTTT. Its translation is CASSVDRKGGEAFF.

This chain connects TRBV28 to TRBJ2-5; no firm D call. The CDR3 length is 14 residues. From germline, CDR1 is MDHEN and CDR2 SYDVKM. The V end lost 5 bases, the J end lost 9 bases, and 19 bases lay between the germline ends. This chain's CDR3 is CASSLPGGCGAQYF. CDR3 DNA sequence: TGTGCCAGCAGTCTTCCTGGTGGATGTGGGGCCCAGTACTTC.

The chain carries TRBV6-1 and TRBJ1-5, with D maybe TRBD1 (5 bases). CDR3 length: 13 residues. Trimming stripped 5 bases from V and 9 bases from J, with 14 bases between. From germline, CDR1 is MNHNS and CDR2 SASEGT. CDR3 nucleotide sequence: TGTGCCAGCAGTCGGGGGGGGGGGTGGCCCCAGCATTTT. Translating gives CASSRGGGWPQHF.

The V and J genes are TRBV6-1 and TRBJ2-5; the match to TRBD2 covers 11 bases. Germline V gene sequence: CDR1 MNHNS, CDR2 SASEGT. V gave up 2 bases and J gave up 2 bases; unmatched junction bases: 13. The CDR3 spans 19 residues. The DNA for the CDR3 is TGTGCCAGCAGTGAATTATCGAGCGGGAGGACTAGCGGGCAAGAGACCCAGTACTTC. It specifies CASSELSSGRTSGQETQYF.

This clonotype was observed many times. The gene calls are TRBV13 and TRBJ1-2; 8 bases match TRBD1. The J segment lost 5 bases and the V segment lost 4 bases, leaving 9 bases of the junction unmatched. This CDR3 is 15 amino acids long. Germline V CDR1 and CDR2: PRHDT, FYEKMQ (reference sequence). CDR3 residues: CASSSRQGRPYGYTF. The DNA of the CDR3 is TGTGCCAGCAGCTCAAGACAGGGGAGACCGTATGGCTACACCTTC. Together with reference TRBV13 and TRBJ1-2, the CDR3 gives the full variable domain: AAGVIQSPRHLIKEKRETATLKCYPIPRHDTVYWYQQGPGQDPQFLISFYEKMQSDKGSIPDRFSAQQFSDYHSELNMSSLELGDSALYFCASSSRQGRPYGYTFGSGTRLTVV.

This clonotype was detected ten times or more. This chain links TRBV20-1 with TRBJ1-1; tentative D call: TRBD1 (5 bases). This CDR3 is built from 15 residues. V lost 0 bases to trimming and J lost 4 bases, with 15 bases between them. Germline CDR1 is DFQATT and CDR2 is SNEGSKA (reference sequence). The CDR3 DNA reads TGCAGTGCTAGAGAAGGGGCAGGTTTGATCACTGAAGCTTTCTTT. Translating it yields CSAREGAGLITEAFF.

V and J are TRBV28 and TRBJ2-5; 8 nucleotides agree with TRBD2. The CDR3 sequence is 15 residues long. CDR1 is MDHEN and CDR2 is SYDVKM in the germline V gene. V was pared by 6 bases and J by 5 bases, with 11 bases of the junction left unmatched. In DNA form, the CDR3 reads TGTGCCAGCAGCTTAGTCGGGGGGGCAGTGGAGACCCAGTACTTC. The encoded protein is CASSLVGGAVETQYF.

This clonotype appeared many times. The genes are TRBV14 and TRBJ2-7; 8 bases are a match to TRBD2. Germline V gene sequence: CDR1 SGHDN, CDR2 FVKESK. V lost 3 bases, J lost 3 bases, and 7 bases stayed unmatched. The CDR3 sequence is 15 residues long. The CDR3 loop reads CASSHSLLAGYEQYF. DNA of the CDR3: TGTGCCAGCAGCCACTCGCTGCTAGCGGGCTACGAGCAGTACTTC.

This clonotype occurred many times. The rearrangement uses TRBV27 and TRBJ1-5, with D possibly matching TRBD1 (5 bases). CDR3 length equals 12 residues. Trimming pared 2 bases from V and 11 bases from J, leaving 10 bases between. Germline CDR1 is MNHEY and CDR2 is SMNVEV (reference sequence). CDR3 sequence (DNA): TGTGCCAGCAGTTTAGGGGGGAGCACCCAGCATTTT. Amino acid sequence: CASSLGGSTQHF.

This clonotype was seen many times. The rearrangement links TRBV28 to TRBJ1-2, with TRBD1 matching 7 bases. Germline CDR1 reads MDHEN; CDR2 reads SYDVKM. The CDR3 is made up of 17 amino acids. Trimming cost V 5 bases and J 2 bases; bases outside gene matches: 14. CDR3 DNA: TGTGCCAGCAGTCCCAACAGGGGTCGGGGTAAAAACTATGGCTACACCTTC. Translation gives CASSPNRGRGKNYGYTF.